This TCR beta chain was sequenced in a study of blood T cells in healthy people across ages. The CDR3 loop spans 13 amino acids. Germline V gene lookup returns CDR1 SGHRS and CDR2 YFSETQ. PCR was performed a second time for 7 to 11 cycles using a sample-barcoded 5' primer and a J-beta primer mix. The template-switch adaptor, which had 12 random nucleotides, put a tag on each cDNA molecule. Using its own MiXCR run on the 5' RACE reads, TCRdb lists one record per CDR3 protein. The sample has around 850,000 distinct CDR3 sequences, roughly 35% seen once. The study's findings and limits: Naive CD4+ cell counts and diversity both ran higher in long-lived than in aged donors.

This clonotype has a count of ten or more. The antigen is not known. At one end the junction does not follow the germline gene, possibly because of a read error. The individuals who served as donors were healthy Caucasians living in Russia, aged roughly 6 to 95. Input material: blood. This chain connects TRBV5-1 to TRBJ2-1; 9 positions agree with TRBD1. The source is a man in his late teens or twenties in good health. The CDR3 region is CASSLGTGNEQFF. The CDR3 DNA is TGTGCCAGCAGCTTAGGGACAGGGAATGAGCAGTTCTTC. Complete variable domain (other parts from reference TRBV5-1 and TRBJ2-1): KAGVTQTPRYLIKTRGQQVTLSCSPISGHRSVSWYQQTPGQGLQFLFEYFSETQRNKGNFPGRFSGRQFSNSRSEMNVSTLELGDSALYLCASSLGTGNEQFFGPGTRLTVL.